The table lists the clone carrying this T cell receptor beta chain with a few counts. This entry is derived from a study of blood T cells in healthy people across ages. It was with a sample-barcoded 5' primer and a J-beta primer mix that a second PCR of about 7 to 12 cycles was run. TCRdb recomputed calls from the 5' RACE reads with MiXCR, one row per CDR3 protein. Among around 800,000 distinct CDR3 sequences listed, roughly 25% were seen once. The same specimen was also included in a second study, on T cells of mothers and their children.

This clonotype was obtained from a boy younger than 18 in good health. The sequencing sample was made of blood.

CDR3 sequence (DNA): TGTGCCAGCAGCTTAGTCGCCGGGGGAACAGATACGCAGTATTTT. It translates to CASSLVAGGTDTQYF. The V and J genes are TRBV11-2 and TRBJ2-3, with D possibly TRBD2 on 6 matching bases. This CDR3 contains 15 residues. The ends were cut back, 1 base at V and 3 bases at J, with 11 bases in the middle. From germline, CDR1 is SGHAT and CDR2 FQNNGV.